A selection of T cell receptor beta chains follows, all from one sample in a study of cytomegalovirus exposure and HLA in healthy donors. Using immunoSEQ multiplex PCR, the repertoire was profiled, and TCRdb retains in-frame clones only, with some absent. The table records about 64,000 clones, about four fifths of them present only once. Sequenced material: PBMCs. These receptors were taken from a man aged 18 to 30 in good health and CMV-seropositive. Both conserved end residues are part of each CDR3. A D gene is named only where the DNA matches it firmly. Where a row states a size, it is once, few, many or the class of an expanded clone; other rows omit it.

D	J	length	size	V	DNA	CDR3
.	TRBJ2-7	13	.	TRBV5-4	TGTGCCAGCAGCCGAGACAGAGCCTACGAGCAGTACTTC	CASSRDRAYEQYF
.	TRBJ2-1	15	.	TRBV4-1	TGCGCCAGCAGCCCAGGGACTGCCGCCGGGGATGAGCAGTTCTTC	CASSPGTAAGDEQFF
TRBD2	TRBJ2-3	14	.	TRBV9	TGTGCCAGCAGCGTTCTAGCGGGCAGAGATACGCAGTATTTT	CASSVLAGRDTQYF
.	TRBJ1-1	14	.	TRBV30	TGTGCCTGGAGTTCCTGGGCTACGAACACTGAAGCTTTCTTT	CAWSSWATNTEAFF
.	TRBJ2-7	13	.	TRBV6-4	TGTGCCAGCAGTGAGTTTATCGGCTACGAGCAGTACTTC	CASSEFIGYEQYF
.	TRBJ2-2	14	.	TRBV14	TGTGCCAGCAGCCCAGCGCGGGGAACCGGGGAGCTGTTTTTT	CASSPARGTGELFF
TRBD1	TRBJ1-1	16	once	TRBV18	TGTGCCAGCTCAGGCCGGGACAGGGGGTCGAACACTGAAGCTTTCTTT	CASSGRDRGSNTEAFF
.	TRBJ2-7	13	.	TRBV6-5	TGTGCCAGCAGCCCCAAGATAAGAGGCGAGCAGTACTTC	CASSPKIRGEQYF
.	TRBJ2-1	11	once	TRBV7-6	TGTGCCAGCCTCGTGGGCGATGAGCAGTTCTTC	CASLVGDEQFF
.	TRBJ2-7	14	.	TRBV27	TGTGCCAGCAGTTTTAACCCTAGAAACAACGAGCAGTACTTC	CASSFNPRNNEQYF
.	TRBJ1-1	14	.	TRBV6-5	TGTGCCAGCAGGTTCAACGGGAGGGGGGTTGAAGCTTTCTTT	CASRFNGRGVEAFF
TRBD2	TRBJ2-1	12	.	TRBV11-3	TGTGCCAGCAGCTTAGCGGGAGGGGAGCAGTTCTTC	CASSLAGGEQFF
.	TRBJ1-1	13	.	TRBV7-2	TGTGCCAGCAGCTCGGGGGGGGGCACTGAAGCTTTCTTT	CASSSGGGTEAFF
TRBD1	TRBJ2-5	13	few	TRBV5-6	TGTGCCAGCAGCAGGACAGGGATCGAGACCCAGTACTTC	CASSRTGIETQYF
.	TRBJ2-7	9	few	TRBV6-1	TGTGCAGGGGGCTACGAGCAGTACTTC	CAGGYEQYF
.	TRBJ2-3	15	.	TRBV10-2	TGCGCCAGCAGTGACTCTGCGGGACTCACAGATACGCAGTATTTT	CASSDSAGLTDTQYF
TRBD2	TRBJ2-4	15	few	TRBV7-6	TGTGCCAGCAGCTTAGGCCCTAGCGGGGGGGACATTCAGTACTTC	CASSLGPSGGDIQYF
.	TRBJ2-2	14	.	TRBV29-1	TGCAGCGTTGAACCTCCAGGGAACACCGGGGAGCTGTTTTTT	CSVEPPGNTGELFF
TRBD1	TRBJ2-2	14	.	TRBV6-5	TGTGCCAGCAGTTACGGGCAGGGGGCCGGGGAGCTGTTTTTT	CASSYGQGAGELFF
.	TRBJ1-1	13	.	TRBV7-9	TGTGCCAGCAGCATCAGCGGGGAGGGTGAAGCTTTCTTT	CASSISGEGEAFF
TRBD1	TRBJ2-5	14	.	TRBV5-1	TGCGCCAGCAGGGCTACGACAGGGTTGGAGACCCAGTACTTC	CASRATTGLETQYF
.	TRBJ1-1	15	.	TRBV7-9	TGTGCCAGCAGCTTAACCTCTTTTTCCAGCGCTGAAGCTTTCTTT	CASSLTSFSSAEAFF
.	TRBJ2-7	14	.	TRBV19	TGTGCCAGTAGTTCTCCGGGTATAACCTACGAGCAGTACTTC	CASSSPGITYEQYF
TRBD1	TRBJ2-5	15	.	TRBV18	TGTGCCAGCTCATTGACAGGGGCCCCCCAAGAGACCCAGTACTTC	CASSLTGAPQETQYF
TRBD1	TRBJ2-7	15	.	TRBV5-4	TGTGCCAGCAGCGACAGGGGGCGCGATGAGTACGAGCAGTACTTC	CASSDRGRDEYEQYF
.	TRBJ1-4	13	.	TRBV6-4	TGTGCCAGCAGTATACTGGTACCCGAAAAACTGTTTTTT	CASSILVPEKLFF
.	TRBJ1-1	13	.	TRBV2	TGTGCCAGCAGCTCACAGGAGAACACTGAAGCTTTCTTT	CASSSQENTEAFF
.	TRBJ1-5	15	.	TRBV4-1	TGCGCCAGCAGCCAAGAGGGCCAGGGTCGTCAGCCCCAGCATTTT	CASSQEGQGRQPQHF
TRBD1	TRBJ1-2	12	.	TRBV7-6	TGTGCCAGCAGTCCACAGGGGAATGGCTACACCTTC	CASSPQGNGYTF
TRBD2	TRBJ2-1	15	few	TRBV5-1	TGCGCCAGCAGGTTTACTAGCGGGGGCCACAATGAGCAGTTCTTC	CASRFTSGGHNEQFF
.	TRBJ2-1	15	.	TRBV2	TGTGCCAGCAGTGAAAGGGGGAGCTCCTACAATGAGCAGTTCTTC	CASSERGSSYNEQFF
.	TRBJ2-7	12	once	TRBV6-1	TGTGCCAGCAGTGAACAGGGCTACGAGCAGTACTTC	CASSEQGYEQYF
TRBD2	TRBJ2-1	13	.	TRBV5-1	TGCGCCAGCAGCTACACTAGCGGGGGGGTTCTGTTCTTC	CASSYTSGGVLFF
.	TRBJ1-1	13	.	TRBV6-1	TGTGCCAGCAGTACTCAAAACAGGGTTAAAGCTTTCTTT	CASSTQNRVKAFF
.	TRBJ1-6	13	.	TRBV10-3	TGTGCCATCAGTGAGTCCGGTAATTCACCCCTCCACTTT	CAISESGNSPLHF
.	TRBJ2-7	12	.	TRBV2	TGTGCCAGCAGTACTAGTCCGTACGAGCAGTACTTC	CASSTSPYEQYF
TRBD1	TRBJ1-1	13	few	TRBV10-1	TGCGCCAGCAGTAAGGACAGGGGAAGGGAAGCTTTCTTT	CASSKDRGREAFF
.	TRBJ1-2	11	.	TRBV4-1	TGCGCCAGCAGCCAGGGAGGTGGCTACACCTTC	CASSQGGGYTF
TRBD2	TRBJ2-1	13	.	TRBV11-1	TGTGCCAGCAGCAAATACAGCGGGGGGGAGCAGTTCTTC	CASSKYSGGEQFF
.	TRBJ2-1	11	few	TRBV5-4	TGTGCCAGCAGCGAGCGCGATGAGCAGTTCTTC	CASSERDEQFF
TRBD2	TRBJ2-3	16	.	TRBV4-2	TGTGCCAGCAGCCCGGATGCGAGCGGGGTAGTCGGTACGCAGTATTTT	CASSPDASGVVGTQYF
.	TRBJ1-3	14	.	TRBV6-1	TGTGCCAGCAGCGAGGACATTTCTGGAAACACCATATATTTT	CASSEDISGNTIYF
.	TRBJ1-4	15	.	TRBV30	TGTGCCTGGAGTGTTCTCCGGGCAACTAATGAAAAACTGTTTTTT	CAWSVLRATNEKLFF
TRBD2	TRBJ2-5	17	.	TRBV5-4	TGTGCCAGCAGCTTTTTGCCTAGCGGGGGCCGAAAAGAGACCCAGTACTTC	CASSFLPSGGRKETQYF
TRBD1	TRBJ1-2	13	.	TRBV28	TGTGCCAGTCGTTCACAGGGGAGCTATGGCTACACCTTC	CASRSQGSYGYTF
TRBD1	TRBJ1-5	14	.	TRBV2	TGTGCCAGCAGTGAGAGACAGGGAGTCCAGCCCCAGCATTTT	CASSERQGVQPQHF
.	TRBJ2-7	15	once	TRBV4-1	TGCGCCAGCAGCCAAGCACCCGGGGTCGGCTACGAGCAGTACTTC	CASSQAPGVGYEQYF
.	TRBJ2-5	13	.	TRBV25-1	TGTGCCAGCAGTGGCTACAGCGGAGAGACCCAGTACTTC	CASSGYSGETQYF
.	TRBJ1-1	13	.	TRBV30	TGTGCCTGGAGTTCTCAGGTGGACACTGAAGCTTTCTTT	CAWSSQVDTEAFF
.	TRBJ1-1	13	.	TRBV7-9	TGTGCCAGCCGCAGCTCGGGGGACACTGAAGCTTTCTTT	CASRSSGDTEAFF